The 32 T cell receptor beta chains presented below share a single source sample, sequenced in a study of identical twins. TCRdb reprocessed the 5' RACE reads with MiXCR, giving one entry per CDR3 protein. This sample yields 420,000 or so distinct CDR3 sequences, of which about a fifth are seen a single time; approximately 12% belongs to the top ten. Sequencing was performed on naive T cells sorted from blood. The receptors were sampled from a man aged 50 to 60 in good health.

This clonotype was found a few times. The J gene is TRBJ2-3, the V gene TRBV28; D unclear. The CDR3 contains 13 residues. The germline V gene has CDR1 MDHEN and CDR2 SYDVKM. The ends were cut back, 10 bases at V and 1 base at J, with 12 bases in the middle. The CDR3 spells CAIEPRGTDTQYF. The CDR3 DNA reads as TGTGCCATCGAGCCGCGCGGCACAGATACGCAGTATTTT.

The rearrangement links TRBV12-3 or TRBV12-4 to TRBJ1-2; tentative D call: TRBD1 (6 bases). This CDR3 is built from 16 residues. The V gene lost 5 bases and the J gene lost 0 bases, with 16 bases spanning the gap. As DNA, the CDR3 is TGTGCCAGCAGTGCAGGGGCGCTACCCACTAACTATGGCTACACCTTC. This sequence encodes CASSAGALPTNYGYTF.

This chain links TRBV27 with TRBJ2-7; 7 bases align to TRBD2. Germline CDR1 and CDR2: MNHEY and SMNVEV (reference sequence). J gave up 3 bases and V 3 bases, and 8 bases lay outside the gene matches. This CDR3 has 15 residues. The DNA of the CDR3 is TGTGCCAGCAGTTTGGCTACTAGCGCCTTCTACGAGCAGTACTTC. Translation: CASSLATSAFYEQYF.

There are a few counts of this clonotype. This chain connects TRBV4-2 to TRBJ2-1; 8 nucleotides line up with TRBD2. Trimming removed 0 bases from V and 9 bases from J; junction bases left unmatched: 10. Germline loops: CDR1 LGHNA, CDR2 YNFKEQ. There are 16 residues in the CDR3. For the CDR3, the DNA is TGTGCCAGCAGCCAAGATAGACGGGGGGGCTTGAGTGAGCAGTTCTTC. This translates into CASSQDRRGGLSEQFF.

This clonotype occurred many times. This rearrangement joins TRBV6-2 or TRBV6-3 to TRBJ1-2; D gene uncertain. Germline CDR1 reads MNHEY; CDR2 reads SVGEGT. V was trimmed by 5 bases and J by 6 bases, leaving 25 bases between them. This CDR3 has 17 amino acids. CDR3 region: CASSQTPFQTAPDGYTF. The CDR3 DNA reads TGTGCCAGCAGTCAGACCCCTTTTCAGACCGCGCCCGATGGCTACACCTTC.

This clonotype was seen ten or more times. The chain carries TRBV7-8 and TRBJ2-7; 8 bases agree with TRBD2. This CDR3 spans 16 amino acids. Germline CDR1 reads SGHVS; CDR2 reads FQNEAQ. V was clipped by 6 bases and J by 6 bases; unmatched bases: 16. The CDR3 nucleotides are TGTGCCAGCAGTTTCCCCCCCCATCTAGCGGGTGGCGAGCAGTACTTC. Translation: CASSFPPHLAGGEQYF.

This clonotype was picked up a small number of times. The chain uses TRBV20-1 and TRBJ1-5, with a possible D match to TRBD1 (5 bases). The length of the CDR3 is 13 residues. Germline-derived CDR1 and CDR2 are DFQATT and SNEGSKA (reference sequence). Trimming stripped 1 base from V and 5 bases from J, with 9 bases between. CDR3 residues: CSARAGLDQPQHF. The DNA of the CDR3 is TGCAGTGCTAGAGCAGGGCTCGATCAGCCCCAGCATTTT.

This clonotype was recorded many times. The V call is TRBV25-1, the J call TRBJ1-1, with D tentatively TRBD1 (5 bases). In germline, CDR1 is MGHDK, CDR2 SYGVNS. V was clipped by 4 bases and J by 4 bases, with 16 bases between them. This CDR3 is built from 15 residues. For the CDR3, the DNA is TGTGCCAGCAGTGGCTGGGGGAGGGTGGGCACTGAAGCTTTCTTT. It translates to CASSGWGRVGTEAFF. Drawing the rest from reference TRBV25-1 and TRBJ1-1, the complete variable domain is EADIYQTPRYLVIGTGKKITLECSQTMGHDKMYWYQQDPGMELHLIHYSYGVNSTEKGDLSSESTVSRIRTEHFPLTLESARPSHTSQYLCASSGWGRVGTEAFFGQGTRLTVV.

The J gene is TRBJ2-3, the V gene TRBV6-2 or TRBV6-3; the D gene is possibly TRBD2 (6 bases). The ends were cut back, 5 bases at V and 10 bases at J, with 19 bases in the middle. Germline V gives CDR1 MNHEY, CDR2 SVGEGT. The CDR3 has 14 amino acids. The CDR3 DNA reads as TGTGCCAGCAGTCTCGAACCGTTAGCGGCTGCGCAGTATTTT. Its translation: CASSLEPLAAAQYF.

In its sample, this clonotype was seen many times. CDR3 residues: CSVDGTSGSRETQYF. The CDR3 region has the DNA TGCAGCGTTGATGGGACTAGCGGGAGCCGAGAGACCCAGTACTTC. This sequence joins TRBV29-1 and TRBJ2-5; 14 bases line up with TRBD2. This CDR3 comprises 15 residues. Germline CDR1 SQVTM, CDR2 ANQGSEA. Trimming took 3 bases from V and 4 from J; bases not matched to a gene: 4.

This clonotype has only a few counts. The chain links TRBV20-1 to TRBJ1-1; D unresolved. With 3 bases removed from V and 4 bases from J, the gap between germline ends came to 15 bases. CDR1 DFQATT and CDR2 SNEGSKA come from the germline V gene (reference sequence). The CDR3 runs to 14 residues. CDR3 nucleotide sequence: TGCAGTGCTAGCCGAGACGCGGCGGGCACTGAAGCTTTCTTT. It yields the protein CSASRDAAGTEAFF.

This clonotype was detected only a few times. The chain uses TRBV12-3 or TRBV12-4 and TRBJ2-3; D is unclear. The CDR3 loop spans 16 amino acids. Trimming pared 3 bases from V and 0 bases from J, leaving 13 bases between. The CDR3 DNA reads TGTGCCAGCAGTTTGACTCTCTGGGCTAGCACAGATACGCAGTATTTT. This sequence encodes CASSLTLWASTDTQYF.

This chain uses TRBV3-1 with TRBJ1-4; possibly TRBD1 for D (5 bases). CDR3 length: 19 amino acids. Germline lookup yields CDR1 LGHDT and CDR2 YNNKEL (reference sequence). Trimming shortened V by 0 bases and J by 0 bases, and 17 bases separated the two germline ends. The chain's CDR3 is CASSQDYPGRVTTNEKLFF. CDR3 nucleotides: TGTGCCAGCAGCCAAGATTATCCAGGGCGAGTGACAACTAATGAAAAACTGTTTTTT.

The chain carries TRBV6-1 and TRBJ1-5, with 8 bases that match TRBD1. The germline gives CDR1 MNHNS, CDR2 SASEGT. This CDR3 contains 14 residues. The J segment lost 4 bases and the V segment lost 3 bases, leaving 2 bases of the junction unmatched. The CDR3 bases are TGTGCCAGCAGTGACCGGGACAGGAATCAGCCCCAGCATTTT. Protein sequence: CASSDRDRNQPQHF.

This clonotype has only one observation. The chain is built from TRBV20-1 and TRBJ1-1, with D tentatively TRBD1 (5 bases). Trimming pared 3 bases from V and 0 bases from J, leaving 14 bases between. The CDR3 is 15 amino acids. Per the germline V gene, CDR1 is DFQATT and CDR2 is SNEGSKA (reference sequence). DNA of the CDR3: TGCAGTGCTAGTACGAACAGGCTTTTGAACACTGAAGCTTTCTTT. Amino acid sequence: CSASTNRLLNTEAFF.

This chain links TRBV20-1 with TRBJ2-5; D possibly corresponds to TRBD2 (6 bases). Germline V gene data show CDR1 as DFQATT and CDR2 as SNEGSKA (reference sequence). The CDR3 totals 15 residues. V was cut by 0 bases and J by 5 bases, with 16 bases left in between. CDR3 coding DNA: TGCAGTGCTAGAGATTCAGGAGGGCTGCTGGAGACCCAGTACTTC. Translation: CSARDSGGLLETQYF.

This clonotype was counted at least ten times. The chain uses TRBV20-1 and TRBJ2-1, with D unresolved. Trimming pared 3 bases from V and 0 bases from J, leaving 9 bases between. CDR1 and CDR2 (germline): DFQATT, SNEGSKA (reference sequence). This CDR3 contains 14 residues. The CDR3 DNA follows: TGCAGTGCTAGTAGCCTATCCTCCTACAATGAGCAGTTCTTC. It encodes CSASSLSSYNEQFF.

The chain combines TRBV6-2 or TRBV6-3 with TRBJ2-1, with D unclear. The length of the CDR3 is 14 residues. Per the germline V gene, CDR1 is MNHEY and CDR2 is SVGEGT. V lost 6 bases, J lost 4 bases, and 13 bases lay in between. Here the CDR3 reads CASRRTRLYNEQFF. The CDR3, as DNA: TGTGCCAGCAGACGAACCAGACTGTACAATGAGCAGTTCTTC.

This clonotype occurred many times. The CDR3 nucleotides are TGTGCCAGCACTAGCGGGGGGGCCTATGAGCAGTTCTTC. Translating gives CASTSGGAYEQFF. V and J are TRBV7-6 and TRBJ2-1, with TRBD2 identical over 12 bases. The CDR3 extends over 13 amino acids. Germline V lookup: CDR1 SGHVS, CDR2 FNYEAQ. The junction had 3 bases not matched to a gene; V was cut back by 7 bases and J by 8 bases. The complete variable domain, with remaining parts taken from reference TRBV7-6 and TRBJ2-1, reads GAGVSQSPRYKVTKRGQDVALRCDPISGHVSLYWYRQALGQGPEFLTYFNYEAQQDKSGLPNDRFSAERPEGSISTLTIQRTEQRDSAMYRCASTSGGAYEQFFGPGTRLTVL.

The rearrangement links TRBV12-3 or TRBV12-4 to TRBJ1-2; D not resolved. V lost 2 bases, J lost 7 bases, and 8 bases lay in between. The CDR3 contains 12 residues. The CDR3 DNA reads TGTGCCAGCAGTTTATCACAGTTTGGCTACACCTTC. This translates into CASSLSQFGYTF.

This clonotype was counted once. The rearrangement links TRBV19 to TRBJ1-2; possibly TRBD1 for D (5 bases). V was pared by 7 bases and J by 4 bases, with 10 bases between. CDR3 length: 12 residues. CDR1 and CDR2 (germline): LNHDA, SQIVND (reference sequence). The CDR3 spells CASMRGTYGYTF. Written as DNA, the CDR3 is TGTGCCAGTATGCGGGGGACCTATGGCTACACCTTC.

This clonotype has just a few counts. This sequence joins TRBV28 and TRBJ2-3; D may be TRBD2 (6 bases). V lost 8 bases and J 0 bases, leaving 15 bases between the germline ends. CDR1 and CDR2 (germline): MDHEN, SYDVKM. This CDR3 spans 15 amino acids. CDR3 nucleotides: TGTGCCAGCCTACCCCTAGCGACTAGCACAGATACGCAGTATTTT. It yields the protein CASLPLATSTDTQYF.

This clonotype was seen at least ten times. The CDR3 is CASSFRGVAKNIQYF. CDR3 nucleotides: TGTGCCAGCAGCTTTCGGGGAGTAGCCAAAAACATTCAGTACTTC. This chain connects TRBV11-2 to TRBJ2-4; TRBD2 might be the D (5 bases). The germline V gene has CDR1 SGHAT and CDR2 FQNNGV. The CDR3 has 15 amino acids. The V end lost 3 bases, the J end lost 0 bases, and 9 bases lay between the germline ends.

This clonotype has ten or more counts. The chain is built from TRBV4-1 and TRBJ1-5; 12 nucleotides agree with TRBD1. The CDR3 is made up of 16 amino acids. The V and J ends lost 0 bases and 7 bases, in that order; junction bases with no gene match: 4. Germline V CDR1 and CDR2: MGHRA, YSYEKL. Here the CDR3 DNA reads TGCGCCAGCAGCCAAGAGGGACAGGGGGCCGTGCAGCCCCAGCATTTT. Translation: CASSQEGQGAVQPQHF.

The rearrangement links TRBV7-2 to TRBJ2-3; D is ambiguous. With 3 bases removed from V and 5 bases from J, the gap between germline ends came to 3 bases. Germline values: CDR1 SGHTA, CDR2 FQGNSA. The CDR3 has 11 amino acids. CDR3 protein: CASSFVDTQYF. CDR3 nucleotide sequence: TGTGCCAGCAGCTTCGTAGATACGCAGTATTTT.

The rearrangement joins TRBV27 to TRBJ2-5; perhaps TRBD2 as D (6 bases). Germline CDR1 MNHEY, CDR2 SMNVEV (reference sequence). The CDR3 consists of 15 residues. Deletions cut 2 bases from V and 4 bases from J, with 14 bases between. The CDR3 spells CASSLLGFGGETQYF. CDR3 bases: TGTGCCAGCAGTTTACTAGGGTTCGGGGGAGAGACCCAGTACTTC.

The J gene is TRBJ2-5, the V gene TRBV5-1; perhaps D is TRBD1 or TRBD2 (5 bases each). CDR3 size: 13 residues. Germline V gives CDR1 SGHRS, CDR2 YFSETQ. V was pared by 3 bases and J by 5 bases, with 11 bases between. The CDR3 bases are TGCGCCAGCAGCTACGGGACCCACGAGACCCAGTACTTC. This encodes CASSYGTHETQYF.

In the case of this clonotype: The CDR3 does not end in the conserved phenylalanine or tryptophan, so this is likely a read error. In DNA form, the CDR3 reads TGTGCCACCGGGACAGCTAACACAGATACGCAGTATATT. Protein: CATGTANTDTQYI. The rearrangement joins TRBV6-1 to TRBJ2-3; 7 positions match TRBD1. Germline V gene lookup returns CDR1 MNHNS and CDR2 SASEGT. The CDR3 has 13 amino acids. V shed 10 bases, J shed 2 bases, and the junction held 6 bases outside the gene matches.

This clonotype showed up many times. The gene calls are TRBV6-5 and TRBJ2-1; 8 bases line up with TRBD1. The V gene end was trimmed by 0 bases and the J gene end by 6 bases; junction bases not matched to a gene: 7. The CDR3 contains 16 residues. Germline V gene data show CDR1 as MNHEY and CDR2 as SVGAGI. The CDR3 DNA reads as TGTGCCAGCAGTTACTCAGATGGGACAGGACTCAATGAGCAGTTCTTC. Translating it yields CASSYSDGTGLNEQFF.

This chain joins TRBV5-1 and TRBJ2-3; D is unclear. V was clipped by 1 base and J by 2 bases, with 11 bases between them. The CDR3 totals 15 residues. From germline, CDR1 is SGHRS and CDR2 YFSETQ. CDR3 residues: CASSLSSAPTDTQYF. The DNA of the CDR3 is TGCGCCAGCAGCTTGAGCAGCGCCCCCACAGATACGCAGTATTTT.

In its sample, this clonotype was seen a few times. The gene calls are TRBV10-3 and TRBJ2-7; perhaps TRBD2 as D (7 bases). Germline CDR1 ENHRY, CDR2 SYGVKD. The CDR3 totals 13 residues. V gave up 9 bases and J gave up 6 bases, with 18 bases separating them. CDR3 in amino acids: CAIEKAGEGEQYF. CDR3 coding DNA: TGTGCCATAGAGAAGGCAGGGGAGGGCGAGCAGTACTTC.

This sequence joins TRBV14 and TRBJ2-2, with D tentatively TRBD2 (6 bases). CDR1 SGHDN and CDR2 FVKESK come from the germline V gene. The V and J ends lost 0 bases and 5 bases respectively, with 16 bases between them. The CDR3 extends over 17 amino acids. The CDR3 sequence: CASSQDLEAGRTGELFF. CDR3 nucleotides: TGTGCCAGCAGCCAAGATCTCGAAGCGGGTCGGACCGGGGAGCTGTTTTTT.